This TCR beta chain was identified during a study of Graves' ophthalmopathy and Graves' hyperthyroidism. This clonotype was observed a handful of times. The CDR3 sequence is 15 residues long. Germline V lookup: CDR1 SGHRS, CDR2 YFSETQ. V lost 0 bases to trimming and J lost 2 bases, with 10 bases between them. From RNA, the CDR3 regions of TCR beta chains were amplified and sequenced. HTBI-primed first-round RT-PCR preceded second-round multiplex PCR. TCRdb analysed the multiplex PCR reads with MiXCR anew, one entry per CDR3 protein. The sample yields about 220,000 distinct CDR3 sequences, around a fifth seen once.

This clonotype was sampled from a woman between 50 and 59 years old with Graves' ophthalmopathy. The chain uses TRBV5-1 and TRBJ2-3; D gene unclear. What was sequenced was peripheral blood. CDR3 loop: CASSLGARTTDTQYF. In DNA, the CDR3 is TGCGCCAGCAGCTTGGGGGCTAGAACCACAGATACGCAGTATTTT. Combining the CDR3 with reference TRBV5-1 and TRBJ2-3 gives the whole variable domain KAGVTQTPRYLIKTRGQQVTLSCSPISGHRSVSWYQQTPGQGLQFLFEYFSETQRNKGNFPGRFSGRQFSNSRSEMNVSTLELGDSALYLCASSLGARTTDTQYFGPGTRLTVL.